This note documents a single T cell receptor beta chain sequence. V was clipped by 1 base and J by 0 bases, with 7 bases between them. CDR3 length equals 15 residues. Germline V gene sequence: CDR1 KGHSH, CDR2 LQKENI. The TCRbeta library incorporated unique molecular identifiers. TCRdb independently ran MiXCR on the PCR reads; one entry per CDR3 protein. The sample consists of about 420,000 distinct CDR3 sequences, 15% to 20% of them appearing once. This sample stems from a study of T-cell reconstitution after alpha-beta-depleted transplantation in children. This sequence originates from a boy in the first two years of life who had a stem cell transplant for Wiskott-Aldrich syndrome, so the T cells may come from the graft donor. Sequences were derived from PBMCs, mostly from graft donor cells, sampled 360 days after TCRalphabeta/CD19-depleted stem cell transplant. The chain joins TRBV18 to TRBJ1-5; D may be TRBD1 (5 bases). CDR3 amino acids: CASSPQGRSNQPQHF. DNA for the CDR3: TGTGCCAGCTCACCACAGGGGCGTAGCAATCAGCCCCAGCATTTT.